These 31 T cell receptor beta chains came from one sample sequenced in a study of CD8 T cells in Susac syndrome. RNA was extracted with the RNeasy kit, and a quantity of roughly 0.5 to 1 ug was reverse transcribed using random hexamers. TCRdb re-called the immunoSEQ multiplex PCR reads with MiXCR, one entry per CDR3 protein. Of 150,000 to 200,000 distinct CDR3 sequences listed, roughly 95% are singletons. The specimen was CD4+ T cells from PBMCs. The receptors were sampled from a human donor with multiple sclerosis.

The V call is TRBV4-1, the J call TRBJ1-2; possible D gene TRBD1, 6 bases. CDR3 length: 15 residues. The V end was cut by 0 bases, the J end by 4 bases, with 12 bases between. Germline assignment: CDR1 MGHRA and CDR2 YSYEKL. The CDR3 spells CASSQDGAGAYGYTF. CDR3 DNA: TGCGCCAGCAGCCAAGACGGGGCAGGGGCCTATGGCTACACCTTC.

This clonotype occurred a few times. The gene calls are TRBV6-2 or TRBV6-3 and TRBJ1-1, with a weak D call TRBD1 (5 bases). Looked up from germline, CDR1 is MNHEY and CDR2 is SVGEGT. The CDR3 runs 13 residues. V was clipped by 2 bases and J by 4 bases, with 8 bases between them. For the CDR3, the DNA is TGTGCCAGCAGTTACGGGGGAACCACTGAAGCTTTCTTT. Its protein is CASSYGGTTEAFF.

This clonotype was seen once. The chain is built from TRBV28 and TRBJ2-4, with 9 nucleotides matching TRBD2. CDR1 MDHEN and CDR2 SYDVKM come from the germline V gene. After removal of 8 bases from V and 4 bases from J, the junction contained 6 bases not matched to a gene. This CDR3 is built from 14 residues. In DNA, the CDR3 is TGTGCCAGCCTTTCAGGACTAGCGAAAAACATTCAGTACTTC. It specifies CASLSGLAKNIQYF.

J is TRBJ1-2 and V is TRBV2; D is undetermined. In germline, CDR1 is SNHLY, CDR2 FYNNEI. Trimming cost V 11 bases and J 8 bases, with 6 bases left between them. The CDR3 length is 8 residues. The CDR3 loop is CAVGGYTF. The CDR3 nucleotides read TGTGCCGTTGGGGGCTACACCTTC.

The V call is TRBV29-1, the J call TRBJ2-3, with a weak D call TRBD1 (6 bases). This CDR3 has 13 residues. Between the trimmed V and J ends, which lost 4 bases and 1 base, there was a span of 9 bases. Germline loops: CDR1 SQVTM, CDR2 ANQGSEA. CDR3 region: CSVAAGGTDTQYF. CDR3 nucleotide sequence: TGCAGCGTTGCGGCAGGGGGCACAGATACGCAGTATTTT.

This clonotype was seen just once. This sequence joins TRBV12-3 or TRBV12-4 and TRBJ1-2; weak D call: TRBD1 (6 bases). This CDR3 is built from 13 residues. V shed 5 bases and J shed 1 base, with 8 bases lying between them. The CDR3 coding sequence is TGTGCCAGCAGTCGGGACAATAACTATGGCTACACCTTC. Translating it yields CASSRDNNYGYTF.

The genes are TRBV18 and TRBJ2-5; D unclear. The V and J ends lost 3 bases and 4 bases respectively, with 9 bases between them. The length of the CDR3 is 13 residues. Germline CDR1 is KGHSH and CDR2 is LQKENI. CDR3 protein: CASSPERAETQYF. The DNA for the CDR3 is TGTGCCAGCTCACCTGAAAGGGCAGAGACCCAGTACTTC.

The chain has TRBV12-3 or TRBV12-4 and TRBJ2-3; maybe TRBD1 (7 bases). This CDR3 comprises 15 residues. V gave up 5 bases and J gave up 4 bases, with 16 bases separating them. This CDR3 reads CASSPTGRWADTQYF. The CDR3 DNA reads as TGTGCCAGCAGTCCGACAGGGAGGTGGGCAGATACGCAGTATTTT.

J is TRBJ2-2 and V is TRBV5-1, with a weak D call TRBD1 (5 bases). Germline assignment: CDR1 SGHRS and CDR2 YFSETQ. The V and J ends lost 4 bases and 9 bases respectively, with 10 bases between them. The CDR3 has 12 residues. The CDR3 loop reads CASSHDSRELFF. CDR3 sequence (DNA): TGCGCCAGCAGCCATGACAGTAGGGAGCTGTTTTTT.

The gene calls are TRBV6-1 and TRBJ1-1; tentative D call: TRBD1 (5 bases). V was cut by 6 bases and J by 1 base, with 9 bases left in between. Germline-derived CDR1 and CDR2 are MNHNS and SASEGT. This CDR3 comprises 13 residues. CDR3 residues: CASRKGPNTEAFF. As DNA, the CDR3 is TGTGCCAGCAGGAAGGGACCGAACACTGAAGCTTTCTTT.

The CDR3 DNA reads as TGTGCCACCACCCCGACAGGGGATGGCACTGAAGCTTTCTTT. Its protein product is CATTPTGDGTEAFF. The rearrangement uses TRBV11-2 and TRBJ1-1; 8 nucleotides agree with TRBD1. Germline CDR1 and CDR2: SGHAT and FQNNGV. The J segment lost 4 bases and the V segment lost 10 bases, leaving 11 bases of the junction unmatched. This CDR3 comprises 14 residues.

The V gene is TRBV20-1, the J gene TRBJ1-2; D is undetermined. Looked up from germline, CDR1 is DFQATT and CDR2 is SNEGSKA (reference sequence). Trimming cost V 2 bases and J 6 bases, with 19 bases left between them. The CDR3 extends over 15 amino acids. The CDR3 here is CSARSPGPPGDGYTF. The CDR3 DNA reads as TGCAGTGCTAGATCCCCTGGGCCTCCGGGCGATGGCTACACCTTC.

The rearrangement joins TRBV28 to TRBJ2-5, with D tentatively TRBD1 (6 bases). CDR1 MDHEN and CDR2 SYDVKM come from the germline V gene. V lost 3 bases and J 5 bases, leaving 13 bases between the germline ends. This CDR3 region has 14 residues. CDR3 loop: CASSFPGASETQYF. DNA of the CDR3: TGTGCCAGCAGTTTCCCAGGGGCTTCGGAGACCCAGTACTTC. Complete variable domain (other parts from reference TRBV28 and TRBJ2-5): DVKVTQSSRYLVKRTGEKVFLECVQDMDHENMFWYRQDPGLGLRLIYFSYDVKMKEKGDIPEGYSVSREKKERFSLILESASTNQTSMYLCASSFPGASETQYFGPGTRLLVL.

The count of this clonotype is one. V is TRBV10-3 and J is TRBJ2-1; 11 bases line up with TRBD2. V shed 2 bases and J 2 bases; nucleotides not matched to a gene: 5. From germline, CDR1 is ENHRY and CDR2 SYGVKD. The length of the CDR3 is 17 residues. The CDR3 here is CAISETLAGVTYNEQFF. CDR3 sequence (DNA): TGTGCCATCAGTGAGACACTAGCGGGAGTTACCTACAATGAGCAGTTCTTC.

The rearrangement uses TRBV14 and TRBJ2-1; 9 bases are a match to TRBD1. The ends lost 6 bases at V and 8 bases at J; junction bases unmatched: 11. The CDR3 has 15 residues. CDR1 is SGHDN, CDR2 FVKESK, per germline. Written as DNA, the CDR3 is TGTGCCAGCAGTCTCCGGGACAGGGCTCGCGATGAGCAGTTCTTC. Translated: CASSLRDRARDEQFF.

This chain connects TRBV30 to TRBJ1-4; no definite D call. This CDR3 is 13 amino acids long. The germline V gene has CDR1 GTSNPN and CDR2 SVGIG (reference sequence). V dropped 2 bases and J dropped 8 bases, with 12 bases sitting between them. CDR3 bases: TGTGCCTGGAGTTCGAAGAGGATGGAAAAACTGTTTTTT. As protein: CAWSSKRMEKLFF.

The rearrangement links TRBV12-3 or TRBV12-4 to TRBJ2-2; the D is unclear. The CDR3 runs 12 residues. V lost 7 bases and J lost 2, with 5 bases in between. CDR3 in DNA: TGTGCCAGCACCGACAACACCGGGGAGCTGTTTTTT. Translated, it gives CASTDNTGELFF.

The rearrangement joins TRBV30 to TRBJ2-3; TRBD1 matches 8 bases. V lost 3 bases to trimming and J lost 4 bases; unmatched junction nucleotides: 9. This CDR3 has 15 amino acids. The germline CDR1 and CDR2 sequences are GTSNPN and SVGIG (reference sequence). Written as DNA, the CDR3 is TGTGCCTGGAGCCCCGGACAGGGTGAGGCAGATACGCAGTATTTT. This translates into CAWSPGQGEADTQYF.

The chain employs TRBV29-1 and TRBJ2-5, with 9 bases identical to TRBD1. The CDR3 runs 13 residues. CDR1 and CDR2 (germline): SQVTM, ANQGSEA. Losses at the gene ends were 7 bases for V and 5 bases for J; bases not matched to a gene: 8. In DNA, the CDR3 is TGCAGCGCTGTACAGGGGGCGGGCGAGACCCAGTACTTC. Its translation is CSAVQGAGETQYF.

V is TRBV2 and J is TRBJ2-7; D possibly uses TRBD1 or TRBD2 (6 bases each). Germline CDR1 SNHLY, CDR2 FYNNEI. V dropped 4 bases and J dropped 7 bases, with 20 bases sitting between them. The CDR3 runs to 15 residues. The CDR3 DNA reads TGTGCCAGCAGTGTAAAGGGGGGCCACCGAGGAGAGCAGTACTTC. Encoded protein: CASSVKGGHRGEQYF. The full variable domain, rest sourced from reference TRBV2 and TRBJ2-7, is EPEVTQTPSHQVTQMGQEVILRCVPISNHLYFYWYRQILGQKVEFLVSFYNNEISEKSEIFDDQFSVERPDGSNFTLKIRSTKLEDSAMYFCASSVKGGHRGEQYFGPGTRLTVT.

The chain links TRBV4-2 to TRBJ1-2, with 10 bases lining up with TRBD1. The ends lost 3 bases at V and 8 bases at J; junction bases unmatched: 6. Germline V CDR1 and CDR2: LGHNA, YNFKEQ. The CDR3 has 14 amino acids. CDR3 coding DNA: TGTGCCAGCAGCCAGCCGGGACAGGGGCCCGGCTACACCTTC. Residues: CASSQPGQGPGYTF.

In nucleotides, the CDR3 is TGTGCCAGCAGCAAGGGACTAGCGGGAGACTCTGGGGCCAACGTCCTGACTTTC. It translates to CASSKGLAGDSGANVLTF. The J gene is TRBJ2-6, the V gene TRBV5-4; TRBD2 matches at 14 bases. Trimming at V came to 4 bases and at J to 0 bases, leaving 3 bases not matched to a gene. The CDR3 runs to 18 residues. Germline V gene data show CDR1 as SGHNT and CDR2 as YYREEE (reference sequence).

The CDR3 sequence: CASSPAYEQFF. The CDR3 nucleotides read TGTGCCAGCAGTCCTGCGTATGAGCAGTTCTTC. The chain carries TRBV6-6 and TRBJ2-1; D is unresolved. Germline CDR1 and CDR2: MNHNY and SVGAGI (reference sequence). The CDR3 contains 11 residues. V shed 5 bases and J shed 8 bases, with 7 bases lying between them.

The J gene is TRBJ1-2, the V gene TRBV19; 7 nucleotides agree with TRBD1. The CDR3 is 12 amino acids. The V and J ends lost 10 bases and 5 bases, in that order; junction bases with no gene match: 7. In germline, CDR1 is LNHDA, CDR2 SQIVND (reference sequence). This CDR3 reads CATSPGQYGYTF. The CDR3 DNA reads TGTGCCACCTCCCCGGGACAGTATGGCTACACCTTC.

The rearrangement uses TRBV6-2 or TRBV6-3 and TRBJ2-2; 10 bases are shared with TRBD2. The germline V gene has CDR1 MNHEY and CDR2 SVGEGT. After removal of 6 bases from V and 6 bases from J, the junction contained 10 bases not matched to a gene. The CDR3 is 16 amino acids. CDR3 amino acids: CASSSPSGRWSGELFF. DNA of the CDR3: TGTGCCAGCAGCTCACCTAGCGGGAGATGGTCCGGGGAGCTGTTTTTT.

V gene TRBV12-3 or TRBV12-4 combines with J gene TRBJ1-1; D is ambiguous. V was trimmed by 1 base and J by 1 base, leaving 4 bases between them. The CDR3 length is 13 residues. The CDR3 reads CASSLDTNTEAFF. CDR3 sequence (DNA): TGTGCCAGCAGTTTAGATACGAACACTGAAGCTTTCTTT.

The chain carries TRBV12-3 or TRBV12-4 and TRBJ2-7; 11 nucleotides line up with TRBD2. This CDR3 is built from 16 residues. The ends lost 5 bases at V and 3 bases at J; junction bases unmatched: 9. The CDR3: CASSILRLAGFYEQYF. CDR3 nucleotide sequence: TGTGCCAGCAGTATTCTAAGACTAGCGGGATTCTACGAGCAGTACTTC.

The genes are TRBV27 and TRBJ1-1; D uncertain. V was clipped by 5 bases and J by 2 bases, with 18 bases between them. The CDR3 is 16 amino acids. The germline V gene has CDR1 MNHEY and CDR2 SMNVEV (reference sequence). The CDR3 sequence: CASSLTLGTLNTEAFF. The CDR3 region has the DNA TGTGCCAGCAGTCTTACCTTGGGCACCTTAAACACTGAAGCTTTCTTT.

The chain recombines TRBV19 with TRBJ2-6; D might be TRBD1 (5 bases). Germline CDR1 and CDR2: LNHDA and SQIVND (reference sequence). The germline V and J ends were trimmed by 6 bases and 0 bases, with 9 bases remaining between them. CDR3 size: 15 residues. CDR3 DNA: TGTGCCAGTAGAGTAGGGGTCTCTGGGGCCAACGTCCTGACTTTC. It encodes CASRVGVSGANVLTF.

The chain couples TRBV27 to TRBJ2-5; D is unresolved. The CDR3 has 12 residues. V gave up 6 bases and J gave up 4 bases, with 9 bases separating them. Per germline, CDR1 MNHEY and CDR2 SMNVEV (reference sequence). The CDR3 DNA reads TGTGCCAGCAGAGAGAGAGGAGAGACCCAGTACTTC. It is translated as CASRERGETQYF.

The gene calls are TRBV7-9 and TRBJ2-1, with D possibly matching TRBD1 (8 bases). Trimming stripped 5 bases from V and 8 bases from J, with 19 bases between. This CDR3 is built from 15 residues. Per germline, CDR1 SEHNR and CDR2 FQNEAQ (reference sequence). CDR3 DNA sequence: TGTGCCAGCAGCCCACAGGGGGGGCTTGCATATGAGCAGTTCTTC. This gives the protein CASSPQGGLAYEQFF.